This entry features one T cell receptor beta chain sequence. Trimming removed 4 bases from V and 1 base from J, with 20 bases in between. The CDR3 contains 18 residues. Germline loops: CDR1 MNHEY, CDR2 SVGEGT. Samples with a second dose at about 4 or about 12 weeks were pooled together. The data stem from a study of T cell responses to AZD1222 COVID-19 vaccine. Generated by immunoSEQ multiplex PCR, the TCRdb table keeps only in-frame clones and is missing some. The sample lists approximately 150,000 clones, around nine tenths occurring once. The genes are TRBV6-2 or TRBV6-3 and TRBJ1-5; perhaps TRBD1 as D (6 bases). This clonotype originated in an adult who received the AZD1222 COVID-19 vaccine. The sample consisted of peripheral blood, taken 28 days after the second AZD1222 dose. The CDR3 spells CASSSRQAVRLSNQPQHF. CDR3 nucleotide sequence: TGTGCCAGCAGTTCGCGACAGGCGGTGAGGTTGAGCAATCAGCCCCAGCATTTT.